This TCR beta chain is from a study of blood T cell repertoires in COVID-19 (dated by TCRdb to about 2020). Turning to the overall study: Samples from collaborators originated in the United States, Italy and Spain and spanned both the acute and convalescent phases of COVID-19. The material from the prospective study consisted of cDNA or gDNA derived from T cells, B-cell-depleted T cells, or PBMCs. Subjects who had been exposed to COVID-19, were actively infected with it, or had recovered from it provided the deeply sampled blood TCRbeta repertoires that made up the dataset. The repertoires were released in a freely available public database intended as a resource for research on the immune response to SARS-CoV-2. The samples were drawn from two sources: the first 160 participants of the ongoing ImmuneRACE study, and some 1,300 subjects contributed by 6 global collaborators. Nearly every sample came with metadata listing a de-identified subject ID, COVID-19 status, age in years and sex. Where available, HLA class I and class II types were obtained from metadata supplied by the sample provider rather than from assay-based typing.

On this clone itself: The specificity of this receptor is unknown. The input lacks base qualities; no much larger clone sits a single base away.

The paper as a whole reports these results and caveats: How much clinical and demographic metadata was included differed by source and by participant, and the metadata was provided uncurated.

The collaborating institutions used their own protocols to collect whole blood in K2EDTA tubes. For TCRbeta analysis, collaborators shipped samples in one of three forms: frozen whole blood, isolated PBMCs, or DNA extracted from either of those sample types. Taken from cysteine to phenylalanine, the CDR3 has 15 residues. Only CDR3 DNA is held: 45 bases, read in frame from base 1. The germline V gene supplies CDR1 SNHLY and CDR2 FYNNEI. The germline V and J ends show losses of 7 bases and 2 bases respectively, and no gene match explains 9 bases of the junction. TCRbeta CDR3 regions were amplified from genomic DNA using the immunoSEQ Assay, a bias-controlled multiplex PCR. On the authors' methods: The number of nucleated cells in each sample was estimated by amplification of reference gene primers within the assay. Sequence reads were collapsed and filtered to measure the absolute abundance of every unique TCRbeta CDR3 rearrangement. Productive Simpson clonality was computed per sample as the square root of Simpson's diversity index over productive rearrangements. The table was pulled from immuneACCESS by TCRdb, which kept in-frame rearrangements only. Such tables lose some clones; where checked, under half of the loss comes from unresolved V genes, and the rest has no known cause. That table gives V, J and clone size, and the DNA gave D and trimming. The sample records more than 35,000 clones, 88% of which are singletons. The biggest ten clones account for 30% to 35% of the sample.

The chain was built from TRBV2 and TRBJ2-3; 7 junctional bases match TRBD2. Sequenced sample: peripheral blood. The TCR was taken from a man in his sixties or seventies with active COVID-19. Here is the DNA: TGTGCCAGCATCGGAAGGGGAGGGTCCACAGATACGCAGTATTTT. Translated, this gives CASIGRGGSTDTQYF.